This T cell receptor (beta chain) came from a study of blood T cell repertoires in COVID-19. Study context: Sources were T cells, B-cell-depleted T cells, or PBMCs; the material itself was cDNA or gDNA.

Germline V gives CDR1 SGHRS, CDR2 YFSETQ. V shed 0 bases and J shed 0 bases, with 9 bases lying between them. This CDR3 is 15 amino acids long. Generated by immunoSEQ multiplex PCR, the TCRdb table keeps only in-frame clones and is missing some. The sample yields 200,000 to 250,000 clones, about 89% seen once. The sample consisted of PBMCs or T cells enriched from blood (not recorded which). The V gene is TRBV5-1, the J gene TRBJ1-1, with D possibly being TRBD1 (6 bases). This receptor was obtained from a young woman who had recovered from COVID-19. The DNA for the CDR3 is TGCGCCAGCAGCTTGGGGGACACCCTGAACACTGAAGCTTTCTTT. Its translation: CASSLGDTLNTEAFF.